The sequence of this TCR beta chain was determined in a study of sequential checkpoint blockade in melanoma. Produced via immunoSEQ multiplex PCR; TCRdb's table is partial and in-frame only. The sample holds around 9,000 clones, 57% seen once. This clone was counted a few times. Treatment: randomized to nivolumab then ipilimumab (arm A) or the reverse (arm B). Live CD3+CD8+ CD19− CD56− cells were sorted from PBMCs. The CDR3 spans 14 residues. CDR1 PRHDT and CDR2 FYEKMQ come from the germline V gene (reference sequence). V was pared by 7 bases and J by 4 bases, with 3 bases of the junction left unmatched.

This chain uses TRBV13 with TRBJ2-3; 12 bases map to TRBD2. This specimen consisted of CD8+ T cells sorted from blood (inferred from file names), obtained from a patient given nivolumab and ipilimumab in sequence. This clonotype originated in a human donor with melanoma. CDR3 bases: TGTGCCAGCACTAGCGGGAGGGCCGCAGATACGCAGTATTTT. Protein product: CASTSGRAADTQYF.